A selection of T cell receptor beta chains follows, all from one sample in a study of blood T cell repertoires in COVID-19. TCRdb's copy holds only in-frame clones and misses some; the assay was immunoSEQ multiplex PCR. The repertoire includes under 150,000 clones, over 85% of them detected once, and approximately 5% sits in the top ten. Sequenced material: peripheral blood. These receptors all come from a man aged 55 to 70 with COVID-19, enrolled during active disease. The CDR3 runs from the conserved cysteine through the conserved F or W.

>TRBJ1-1|15|TRBV24-1
CATSPGGTASDEAFF
>TRBJ2-1|16|TRBV24-1
CATSDFVSGRWNEQFF
>TRBJ1-5|14|TRBV28
CASSRQGANQPQHF
>TRBJ2-5|14|TRBV14
CASSQDLGRGTQYF
>TRBJ1-3|15|TRBV11-3
CASSLRAGSGNTIYF
>TRBJ1-4|14|TRBV5-4
CASSLSQGSEKLFF
>TRBJ2-7|13|TRBV30
CAWSADILYEQYF
>TRBJ2-1|15|TRBV4-1
CASSQELTGGRARFF
>TRBJ2-4|15|TRBV5-1
CASSPDRAAKNIQYF
>TRBJ2-1|14|TRBV24-1
CATVGGAGYNEQFF
>TRBJ2-7|16|TRBV1
CTSSQGPDNLSYEQYF
>TRBJ2-7|12|TRBV10-3
CAIAGQGDEQYF
>TRBJ1-2|13|TRBV29-1
CSVEEGGTPGYTF
>TRBJ2-1|14|TRBV10-2
CASSFLAENNEQFF
>TRBJ1-1|15|TRBV10-2
CASSERGGEGQLAFF
>TRBJ2-3|15|TRBV4-1
CASSLVAGSTDTQYF
>TRBJ1-5|14|TRBV3-1/TRBV3-2
CASSQGQGFQPQHF
>TRBJ2-7|13|TRBV15
CATSRVIGYEQYF
>TRBJ1-4|13|TRBV30
CACPSATNEKLFF
>TRBJ2-3|15|TRBV19
CASSAQGSSTDTQYF
>TRBJ2-7|13|TRBV12-3/TRBV12-4
CASSLAGSYEQYF
>TRBJ1-1|15|TRBV2
CASSEEVPGNTEAFF
>TRBJ2-7|15|TRBV28
CASSLLSTGDHEQYF
>TRBJ2-3|14|TRBV7-8
CASSNLLSTDTQYF
>TRBJ1-2|16|TRBV7-8
CASSLVGGYLNYGYTF
>TRBJ2-5|13|TRBV30
CAWSQGTQETQYF
>TRBJ1-2|14|TRBV19
CASSIRAGESSYTF
>TRBJ2-7|13|TRBV29-1
CSVTPRENYEQYF
>TRBJ2-5|12|TRBV6-5
CASSWEGKTQYF
>TRBJ1-4|14|TRBV2
CASCRVGSNEKLFF
>TRBJ2-5|14|TRBV5-1
CASRPQGAQETQYF
>TRBJ2-7|12|TRBV28
CASSFSPYEQYF
>TRBJ1-1|13|TRBV13
CASSSNMNTEAFF
>TRBJ2-5|12|TRBV7-8
CASSQAPGTQYF
>TRBJ1-2|15|TRBV7-9
CASSSDRANNYGYTF
>TRBJ2-7|11|TRBV27
CASSHGGEQYF
>TRBJ1-2|17|TRBV21-1
CASTLRKKRQVNYGYTF
>TRBJ2-7|14|TRBV3-1/TRBV3-2
CASSQDAVSLEQYF
>TRBJ1-1|15|TRBV7-9
CATRDRALMNTEAFF
>TRBJ2-2|18|TRBV15
CATSRATGGTSGTGELFF
>TRBJ1-2|13|TRBV10-2
CASSVRSLYGYTF
>TRBJ2-1|16|TRBV7-8
CASSPGVRGGINEQFF
>TRBJ2-2|14|TRBV9
CASSRDSFGGELFF
>TRBJ2-1|15|TRBV4-3
CASSQEAVSYNEQFF
>TRBJ1-5|14|TRBV19
CASSIEQYNQPQHF
>TRBJ1-5|14|TRBV2
CASGGTFSNQPQHF
>TRBJ1-5|14|TRBV27
CAIPLGLKNQPQHF
>TRBJ1-1|14|TRBV6-5
CASSYGQLNTEAFF
>TRBJ2-1|15|TRBV2
CASSTSLALYNEQFF
>TRBJ2-3|15|TRBV10-1
CASSERQGGLDTQYF
>TRBJ2-1|15|TRBV11-2
CASSLEQGDFSEQFF
>TRBJ2-2|15|TRBV7-6
CASSPRNTGGGELFF
>TRBJ2-5|15|TRBV11-3
CASSSGTGAGETQYF
>TRBJ2-7|15|TRBV10-3
CAISEVLAGLNEQYF
>TRBJ2-7|12|TRBV6-6
CASSPLGSEQYF
>TRBJ1-6|16|TRBV27
CASSSAGPQFNSPLHF
>TRBJ2-2|13|TRBV2
CATRGGGWGELFF
>TRBJ2-7|13|TRBV19
CASSRLISYEQYF
>TRBJ2-1|13|TRBV3-1/TRBV3-2
CASSPLRGNEQFF
>TRBJ2-3|15|TRBV6-5
CASSYVAGGTDTQYF